This T cell receptor (beta chain) is drawn from a study of blood T cell repertoires in COVID-19. Trimming cost V 4 bases and J 7 bases; bases outside gene matches: 7. The germline CDR1 and CDR2 sequences are SNHLY and FYNNEI. The CDR3 has 15 residues. Repertoires were generated with immunoSEQ multiplex PCR, while TCRdb's copy carries only in-frame clones and drops some. Here the sample spans approximately 290,000 clones, approximately 90% being singletons. Sequenced: peripheral blood. The chain links TRBV2 to TRBJ1-6, with 7 bases identical to TRBD1. The TCR sequence derives from a man in his late teens or twenties with active or convalescent COVID-19. CDR3 nucleotides: TGTGCCAGCAGTGCGGGCAGGGGGATGAATTCACCCCTCCACTTT. Its protein product is CASSAGRGMNSPLHF.